Sequencing of this T cell receptor (beta chain) was carried out in a study of blood T cell repertoires in COVID-19. Study context: The cDNA or gDNA used as material had been derived from T cells, B-cell-depleted T cells, or PBMCs.

V gave up 3 bases and J gave up 2 bases, with 14 bases separating them. The CDR3 loop spans 15 amino acids. Germline-derived CDR1 and CDR2 are KGHSH and LQKENI. As processed by the authors: Counts of nucleated cells, estimated from reference gene primer amplification, were obtained. Clones were sequenced by immunoSEQ multiplex PCR, and TCRdb holds only the in-frame ones, with some missing. The V and J calls and clone size are taken from that table; D and trimming were inferred from the DNA. The sample yields approximately 26,000 clones, roughly 84% seen once. The specimen was peripheral blood. The TCR sequence derives from a human donor in a cohort sampled during active COVID-19. V usage is TRBV18 and J usage is TRBJ2-7; perhaps TRBD2 as D (7 bases). The CDR3 loop is CASSPGGGSTYEQYF. The CDR3 coding sequence is TGTGCCAGCTCACCGGGGGGCGGGAGTACCTACGAGCAGTACTTC.